This TCR beta chain originates from a study of CD8 T cells in ankylosing spondylitis. Study results and limitations: In ankylosing spondylitis blood, a motif of seven to nine highly homologous TCR beta variants appeared characteristic.

Using its own MiXCR run on the 5' RACE reads, TCRdb lists one record per CDR3 protein. The table records hundreds of thousands of distinct CDR3 sequences, approximately 17% of them present only once. This clonotype was counted between two and nine times. As yet, its antigen is unknown. The CDR3 length is 13 residues. Deletions cut 4 bases from V and 4 bases from J, with 9 bases between. CDR1 is SGHAT, CDR2 FQDESV, per germline (reference sequence). What was sequenced was blood, either unsorted or a sorted T cell fraction (not recorded which). The clonotype comes from a male donor with ankylosing spondylitis. V is TRBV11-1 and J is TRBJ2-3, with D tentatively TRBD1 (5 bases). In DNA, the CDR3 is TGTGCCAGCAGCTCCCCCAGGGCAGATACGCAGTATTTT. Translated: CASSSPRADTQYF.